The 32 T cell receptor beta chains below come from one sample, sequenced in a study of beta chain features in type 1 diabetes. Their antigens are not known. Of the isolated RNA, all was reverse transcribed, and so the sequenced material was expressed TCRB transcripts. Using immunoSEQ multiplex PCR, the repertoire was profiled, and TCRdb retains in-frame clones only, with some absent. The sample holds approximately 50,000 clones, roughly 39% seen once. Study findings and constraints: A moderate, significant TCRB CDR3 shortening appeared in type 1 diabetes across four CD4+ subsets.

The sequenced material came from Tregs from blood. All receptors derive from a man under 40 with type 1 diabetes.

The V gene is TRBV7-2, the J gene TRBJ2-4; 7 nucleotides match TRBD1. V gave up 3 bases and J gave up 4 bases; unmatched junction bases: 6. The CDR3 loop spans 15 amino acids. CDR1 SGHTA and CDR2 FQGNSA come from the germline V gene. The CDR3 region is CASSFIRDRKNIQYF. The DNA of the CDR3 is TGTGCCAGCAGCTTTATTCGGGACAGAAAAAACATTCAGTACTTC.

As for this clone: The sample contains more than one DNA sequence encoding this CDR3. The chain links TRBV27 to TRBJ1-2; 7 nucleotides agree with TRBD1. This CDR3 has 13 amino acids. V shed 5 bases and J 8 bases; nucleotides not matched to a gene: 8. Per the germline V gene, CDR1 is MNHEY and CDR2 is SMNVEV (reference sequence). This CDR3 is CASSSDRVDGYTF. The CDR3 DNA reads as TGTGCCAGCAGTAGCGACAGGGTTGACGGCTACACCTTC.

The genes are TRBV9 and TRBJ2-3; 9 bases fit TRBD2. The ends lost 7 bases at V and 4 bases at J; junction bases unmatched: 10. Germline CDR1 and CDR2: SGDLS and YYNGEE. CDR3 length: 15 residues. The CDR3 DNA reads as TGTGCCAGCGGATCTATAGCGGGAGAGGCAGATACGCAGTATTTT. This sequence encodes CASGSIAGEADTQYF.

The chain carries TRBV7-2 and TRBJ2-7; D unresolved. Germline-derived CDR1 and CDR2 are SGHTA and FQGNSA. Between the trimmed V and J ends, which lost 3 bases and 4 bases, there was a span of 10 bases. The CDR3 totals 13 residues. CDR3 loop: CASSFPIPYEQYF. The CDR3, as DNA: TGTGCCAGCAGCTTTCCAATTCCATACGAGCAGTACTTC.

The table lists this clone with a few counts. CDR3 in DNA: TGTGCCAGCAGCTTAGAAGCTTACTACGAGCAGTACTTC. This gives the protein CASSLEAYYEQYF. The chain carries TRBV7-9 and TRBJ2-7; D not resolved. Trimming cost V 1 base and J 3 bases, with 7 bases left between them. This CDR3 comprises 13 residues. Germline V CDR1 and CDR2: SEHNR, FQNEAQ (reference sequence). Complete variable domain (other parts from reference TRBV7-9 and TRBJ2-7): DTGVSQNPRHKITKRGQNVTFRCDPISEHNRLYWYRQTLGQGPEFLTYFQNEAQLEKSRLLSDRFSAERPKGSFSTLEIQRTEQGDSAMYLCASSLEAYYEQYFGPGTRLTVT.

The V call is TRBV29-1, the J call TRBJ1-3, with D possibly matching TRBD1 (6 bases). Trimming took 7 bases from V and 0 from J, leaving 13 bases between them. CDR1 and CDR2 (germline): SQVTM, ANQGSEA. This CDR3 region has 14 residues. The CDR3 region is CSATRGTSGNTIYF. For the CDR3, the DNA is TGCAGCGCAACGAGGGGGACCTCTGGAAACACCATATATTTT.

The V gene is TRBV5-4, the J gene TRBJ2-7; the D gene is possibly TRBD1 (5 bases). Trimming left V 0 bases short and J 1 base short, with 8 bases between. The length of the CDR3 is 14 residues. Per germline, CDR1 SGHNT and CDR2 YYREEE (reference sequence). The CDR3 here is CASSLAGQSYEQYF. CDR3 coding DNA: TGTGCCAGCAGCTTGGCAGGGCAGTCCTACGAGCAGTACTTC.

The chain combines TRBV6-5 with TRBJ2-2; TRBD2 agrees at 9 bases. V trimming: 6 bases; J trimming: 5 bases; junction bases outside the gene matches: 7. Per the germline V gene, CDR1 is MNHEY and CDR2 is SVGAGI. There are 15 residues in the CDR3. This CDR3 is CASRLAGRGTGELFF. The CDR3 DNA sequence: TGTGCCAGCAGGCTAGCGGGACGCGGGACCGGGGAGCTGTTTTTT.

The V and J genes are TRBV5-1 and TRBJ2-2; 12 bases line up with TRBD1. V was pared by 4 bases and J by 6 bases, with 7 bases of the junction left unmatched. Germline values: CDR1 SGHRS, CDR2 YFSETQ. CDR3 size: 16 residues. CDR3 sequence: CASSPSGQGAAGELFF. The CDR3 bases are TGCGCCAGCAGCCCGTCGGGACAGGGGGCGGCCGGGGAGCTGTTTTTT.

This clone has ten or more counts. The CDR3 sequence: CASSYSTGGGHEQFF. CDR3 sequence (DNA): TGTGCCAGCAGTTACTCAACGGGAGGAGGGCATGAGCAGTTCTTC. The chain combines TRBV6-6 with TRBJ2-1; 7 bases agree with TRBD2. J gave up 8 bases and V 0 bases, and 7 bases lay outside the gene matches. This CDR3 spans 15 amino acids. The germline V gene encodes CDR1 MNHNY and CDR2 SVGAGI (reference sequence).

The sample holds one count of this clone. The V gene is TRBV7-2, the J gene TRBJ1-1; 7 nucleotides match TRBD1. Germline V gives CDR1 SGHTA, CDR2 FQGNSA. The junction had 9 bases not matched to a gene; V was cut back by 5 bases and J by 3 bases. This CDR3 contains 15 residues. In DNA, the CDR3 is TGTGCCAGCAGCCCAAGGAACACAGGGGACACTGAAGCTTTCTTT. Its protein product is CASSPRNTGDTEAFF.

The chain combines TRBV2 with TRBJ1-4; a possible D gene is TRBD1 (5 bases). Germline V CDR1 and CDR2: SNHLY, FYNNEI. The length of the CDR3 is 20 residues. V dropped 8 bases and J dropped 7 bases, with 35 bases sitting between them. CDR3 loop: CASHREGRRQLASVGEKLFF. The CDR3 DNA reads as TGTGCCAGCCATAGAGAGGGGAGGCGCCAACTCGCTTCAGTCGGTGAAAAACTGTTTTTT.

This chain links TRBV9 with TRBJ1-1, with D perhaps TRBD1 (5 bases). The CDR3 has 15 amino acids. Trimming removed 5 bases from V and 0 bases from J, with 14 bases in between. Germline loops: CDR1 SGDLS, CDR2 YYNGEE. This CDR3 is CASSRGGGLNTEAFF. The CDR3 DNA follows: TGTGCCAGCAGTCGTGGGGGGGGACTGAACACTGAAGCTTTCTTT.

There are a few counts of this clone. This chain connects TRBV2 to TRBJ1-2, with 7 bases matching TRBD1. V shed 7 bases, J shed 2 bases, and the junction held 4 bases outside the gene matches. The CDR3 length is 13 residues. From germline, CDR1 is SNHLY and CDR2 FYNNEI. CDR3 bases: TGTGCCAGCACCCGGGACAGAAACTATGGCTACACCTTC. The encoded protein is CASTRDRNYGYTF.

CDR3 in amino acids: CASSPNRQVQETQYF. DNA of the CDR3: TGTGCCAGCTCACCTAATAGACAAGTCCAAGAGACCCAGTACTTC. The chain carries TRBV18 and TRBJ2-5; D gene unclear. The V end lost 3 bases, the J end lost 1 base, and 12 bases lay between the germline ends. CDR1 is KGHSH and CDR2 is LQKENI in the germline V gene. CDR3 length: 15 amino acids.

In its sample, this clone was seen a few times. The chain combines TRBV28 with TRBJ2-3, with a weak D call TRBD1 (6 bases). The CDR3 covers 17 residues. Germline CDR1 and CDR2: MDHEN and SYDVKM. V was cut by 5 bases and J by 4 bases, with 22 bases left in between. The CDR3 reads CASSSQGFWTAPDTQYF. The CDR3 bases are TGTGCCAGCAGTAGTCAAGGATTCTGGACAGCTCCAGATACGCAGTATTTT.

The chain couples TRBV7-2 to TRBJ1-5; 7 nucleotides agree with TRBD1. This CDR3 is built from 15 residues. With V trimmed by 1 base and J by 6 bases, 6 bases remained unmatched. Germline CDR1 is SGHTA and CDR2 is FQGNSA. The CDR3, as DNA: TGTGCCAGCAGCTTAGGTTCAGGGGGAGCTCAGCCCCAGCATTTT. It translates to CASSLGSGGAQPQHF.

In its sample, this clone was seen a few times. This chain joins TRBV28 and TRBJ2-1; D is ambiguous. The CDR3 consists of 10 residues. Germline V CDR1 and CDR2: MDHEN, SYDVKM. V lost 9 bases, J lost 8 bases, and 8 bases lay in between. DNA for the CDR3: TGTGCCAGTGCGCAATATGAGCAGTTCTTC. The encoded protein is CASAQYEQFF.

The chain joins TRBV29-1 to TRBJ1-4; D unclear. With 2 bases removed from V and 5 bases from J, the gap between germline ends came to 12 bases. From germline, CDR1 is SQVTM and CDR2 ANQGSEA. The CDR3 runs 14 residues. CDR3 in amino acids: CSVERFESNEKLFF. The CDR3 nucleotides are TGCAGCGTTGAACGTTTCGAGTCGAATGAAAAACTGTTTTTT.

As DNA, the CDR3 is TGTGCCAGCAGTTACTCCGGGACAGGGCAGGCCGAGCAGTACTTC. This sequence encodes CASSYSGTGQAEQYF. The chain employs TRBV6-6 and TRBJ2-7; 9 bases are shared with TRBD1. CDR1 and CDR2 from the germline V gene are MNHNY and SVGAGI (reference sequence). The CDR3 length is 15 residues. The V gene end was trimmed by 0 bases and the J gene end by 6 bases; junction bases not matched to a gene: 6.

This clone was found a few times. The J gene is TRBJ2-5, the V gene TRBV29-1; 9 positions match TRBD2. CDR1 SQVTM and CDR2 ANQGSEA come from the germline V gene. The CDR3 is made up of 16 amino acids. The junction had 13 bases not matched to a gene; V was cut back by 4 bases and J by 4 bases. The CDR3 spells CSVGVLRGGERETQYF. In DNA, the CDR3 is TGCAGCGTTGGTGTCCTGCGGGGGGGGGAGCGAGAGACCCAGTACTTC.

The chain recombines TRBV19 with TRBJ2-7, with 8 bases matching TRBD1. V trimming: 5 bases; J trimming: 3 bases; junction bases outside the gene matches: 0. The CDR3 length is 12 residues. Germline V CDR1 and CDR2: LNHDA, SQIVND (reference sequence). The CDR3 DNA reads as TGTGCCAGTAGTGACAGGGGCTACGAGCAGTACTTC. This encodes CASSDRGYEQYF.

The chain combines TRBV5-6 with TRBJ2-5, with 7 bases lining up with TRBD1. The J call could be wrong; TRBJ2-7 is a better fit for the DNA end. The CDR3 extends over 13 amino acids. Germline V gene sequence: CDR1 SGHDT, CDR2 YYEEEE. Here the CDR3 reads CASSLGTGYEQYF. The CDR3 bases are TGTGCCAGCAGCTTGGGGACAGGCTACGAGCAGTACTTC.

This clone was found a few times. The rearrangement joins TRBV30 to TRBJ1-2; D gene unclear. CDR1 and CDR2 from the germline V gene are GTSNPN and SVGIG (reference sequence). Trimming left V 0 bases short and J 4 bases short, with 12 bases between. The CDR3 spans 14 residues. CDR3 bases: TGTGCCTGGAGTGTACGCGGCAATTCCTATGGCTACACCTTC. It encodes CAWSVRGNSYGYTF.

The genes are TRBV7-9 and TRBJ1-2, with 9 bases aligning to TRBD1. Losses at the gene ends were 5 bases for V and 12 bases for J; bases not matched to a gene: 10. Germline V gives CDR1 SEHNR, CDR2 FQNEAQ (reference sequence). The CDR3 length is 13 residues. CDR3 in DNA: TGTGCCAGCAGCCCACAGGGGGCGCGCGGCCACACCTTC. It specifies CASSPQGARGHTF.

This clone was recorded a few times. The V gene is TRBV5-1, the J gene TRBJ2-3, with 11 nucleotides matching TRBD2. With V trimmed by 6 bases and J by 0 bases, 6 bases remained unmatched. There are 16 residues in the CDR3. The germline gives CDR1 SGHRS, CDR2 YFSETQ. The CDR3 DNA follows: TGCGCCAGCACCGGGACTAGCGGCCATAGCACAGATACGCAGTATTTT. Protein sequence: CASTGTSGHSTDTQYF.

The chain couples TRBV9 to TRBJ2-3, with D tentatively TRBD1 (7 bases). Germline-derived CDR1 and CDR2 are SGDLS and YYNGEE. With 2 bases removed from V and 4 bases from J, the gap between germline ends came to 14 bases. This CDR3 region has 15 residues. CDR3 nucleotides: TGTGCCAGCAGCGTTTGGCAGGGGGGAGCAGATACGCAGTATTTT. Its translation is CASSVWQGGADTQYF.

The chain recombines TRBV7-2 with TRBJ2-2, with no clear D. Germline CDR1 SGHTA, CDR2 FQGNSA. This CDR3 is 12 amino acids long. The ends were cut back, 3 bases at V and 6 bases at J, with 5 bases in the middle. This CDR3 reads CASSFLAGELFF. The DNA for the CDR3 is TGTGCCAGCAGCTTCTTAGCCGGGGAGCTGTTTTTT.

This clone was seen only a few times. The gene calls are TRBV28 and TRBJ2-7, with D hard to call. From germline, CDR1 is MDHEN and CDR2 SYDVKM. The CDR3 loop spans 12 amino acids. The V gene lost 10 bases and the J gene lost 2 bases, with 12 bases spanning the gap. The CDR3 region has the DNA TGTGCCACTGAGGCCTTAACCTACGAGCAGTACTTC. The encoded protein is CATEALTYEQYF.

The V call is TRBV18, the J call TRBJ1-1; possible D gene TRBD1, 5 bases. V lost 3 bases and J lost 0, with 11 bases in between. The CDR3 runs 15 residues. Germline-derived CDR1 and CDR2 are KGHSH and LQKENI. The CDR3 protein is CASSPRPRVNTEAFF. DNA for the CDR3: TGTGCCAGCTCACCCCGTCCCAGGGTGAACACTGAAGCTTTCTTT. The full variable domain, rest sourced from reference TRBV18 and TRBJ1-1, is NAGVMQNPRHLVRRRGQEARLRCSPMKGHSHVYWYRQLPEEGLKFMVYLQKENIIDESGMPKERFSAEFPKEGPSILRIQQVVRGDSAAYFCASSPRPRVNTEAFFGQGTRLTVV.

This clone has more than one count but fewer than ten. The chain combines TRBV27 with TRBJ1-2; a weak D match, TRBD1 (6 bases). Germline values: CDR1 MNHEY, CDR2 SMNVEV (reference sequence). The V end lost 4 bases, the J end lost 8 bases, and 17 bases lay between the germline ends. The CDR3 has 14 residues. In nucleotides, the CDR3 is TGTGCCAGCAGTTCCGGACAGTCGAGAGAGGGCTACACCTTC. Translating gives CASSSGQSREGYTF.

The chain links TRBV5-6 to TRBJ2-5; 10 nucleotides agree with TRBD2. The CDR3 has 16 amino acids. V was pared by 2 bases and J by 7 bases, with 11 bases of the junction left unmatched. Looked up from germline, CDR1 is SGHDT and CDR2 is YYEEEE. The CDR3: CASSLSKASGSGTQYF. Here the CDR3 DNA reads TGTGCCAGCAGCTTAAGTAAGGCTAGCGGGAGTGGGACCCAGTACTTC.